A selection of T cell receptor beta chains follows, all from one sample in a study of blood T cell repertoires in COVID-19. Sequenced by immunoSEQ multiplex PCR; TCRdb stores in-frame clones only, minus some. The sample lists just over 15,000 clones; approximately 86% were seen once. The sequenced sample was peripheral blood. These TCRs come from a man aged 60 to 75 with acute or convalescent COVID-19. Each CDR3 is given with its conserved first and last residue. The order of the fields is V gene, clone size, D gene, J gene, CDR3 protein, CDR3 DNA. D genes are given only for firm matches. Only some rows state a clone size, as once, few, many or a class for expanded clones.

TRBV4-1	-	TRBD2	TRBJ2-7	CASSQVVSGGGEQYF	TGCGCCAGCAGCCAAGTGGTTAGCGGGGGCGGGGAGCAGTACTTC
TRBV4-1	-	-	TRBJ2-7	CASSQEITGRGYEQYF	TGCGCCAGCAGCCAAGAGATCACGGGTAGGGGCTACGAGCAGTACTTC
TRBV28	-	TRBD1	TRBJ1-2	CASRLTGGSGYTF	TGTGCCAGCAGGCTCACAGGGGGTTCTGGCTACACCTTC
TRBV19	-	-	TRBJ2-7	CASSPRRESGEQYF	TGTGCCAGTAGTCCTCGGCGGGAAAGTGGCGAGCAGTACTTC
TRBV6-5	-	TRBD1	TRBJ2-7	CASSRQGLSYEQYF	TGTGCCAGCAGCCGACAGGGGCTGTCCTACGAGCAGTACTTC
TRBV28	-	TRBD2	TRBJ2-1	CASRSGTSGGNEQFF	TGTGCCAGCAGGTCCGGGACTAGCGGGGGGAATGAGCAGTTCTTC
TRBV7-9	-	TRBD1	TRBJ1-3	CASSADRMRGNTIYF	TGTGCCAGCAGCGCGGACAGGATGCGTGGAAACACCATATATTTT
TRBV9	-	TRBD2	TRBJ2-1	CASSLTSGKESEQFF	TGTGCCAGCAGCCTCACTAGCGGGAAGGAAAGTGAGCAGTTCTTC
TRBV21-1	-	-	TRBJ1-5	CASSKVSTGRNQPQHF	TGTGCCAGCAGCAAAGTGAGTACAGGCCGGAATCAGCCCCAGCATTTT
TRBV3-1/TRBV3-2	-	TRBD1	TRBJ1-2	CASSRAAGGAGYGYTF	TGTGCCAGCAGCCGGGCCGCAGGGGGCGCTGGGTATGGCTACACCTTC
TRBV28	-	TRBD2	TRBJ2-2	CASRRAGGYTGELFF	TGTGCCAGCCGAAGGGCGGGAGGGTACACCGGGGAGCTGTTTTTT
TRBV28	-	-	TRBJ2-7	CASSPDSIISYEQYF	TGTGCCAGCAGCCCGGACAGCATAATCTCCTACGAGCAGTACTTC
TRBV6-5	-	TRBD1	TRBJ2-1	CASSFQQGLGEQFF	TGTGCCAGCAGTTTCCAACAGGGGTTGGGTGAGCAGTTCTTC
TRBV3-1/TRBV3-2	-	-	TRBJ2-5	CASSQDIAPETQYF	TGTGCCAGCAGCCAAGATATAGCCCCAGAGACCCAGTACTTC
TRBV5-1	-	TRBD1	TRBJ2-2	CASSTSWPGQQYTGELFF	TGCGCCAGCAGCACCAGCTGGCCGGGACAGCAATACACCGGGGAGCTGTTTTTT
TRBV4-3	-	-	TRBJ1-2	CASSPIEGTRNYGYTF	TGCGCCAGCAGCCCCATCGAGGGGACTAGAAACTATGGCTACACCTTC
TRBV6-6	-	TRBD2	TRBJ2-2	CASRDGGEGRTGELFF	TGTGCCAGCAGAGACGGGGGGGAAGGTAGAACCGGGGAGCTGTTTTTT
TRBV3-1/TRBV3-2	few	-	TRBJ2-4	CASSRSVGWIKNIQYF	TGTGCCAGCAGTCGGTCAGTGGGCTGGATCAAAAACATTCAGTACTTC
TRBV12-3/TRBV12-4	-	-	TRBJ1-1	CASSLVGDTEAFF	TGTGCCAGCAGTTTGGTCGGAGACACTGAAGCTTTCTTT
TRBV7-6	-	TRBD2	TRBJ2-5	CASSLIGGGQETQYF	TGTGCCAGCAGCTTAATCGGGGGGGGACAAGAGACCCAGTACTTC